Presented here are 20 T cell receptor beta chains from one specimen sequenced in a study of early T cells in non-severe SARS-CoV-2 infection. MiXCR was run by TCRdb on the 5' RACE reads, yielding one entry per CDR3 protein. The sample shows roughly 56,000 distinct CDR3 sequences, roughly a tenth of them seen only once. The source material was whole blood. The receptors shown here come from an adult who was a healthcare worker with PCR-confirmed SARS-CoV-2 infection or an uninfected control (not recorded which).

CDR3 in amino acids: CAITAGRTQYF. In DNA form, the CDR3 reads TGTGCCATCACCGCAGGGCGTACGCAGTATTTT. V and J are TRBV10-3 and TRBJ2-3, with a tentative D call TRBD1 (5 bases). The ends were cut back, 7 bases at V and 8 bases at J, with 10 bases in the middle. Germline CDR1 ENHRY, CDR2 SYGVKD. The CDR3 extends over 11 amino acids.

The table lists this clonotype with a few counts. The chain has TRBV24-1 and TRBJ2-1; D is undetermined. CDR1 and CDR2 (germline): KGHDR, SFDVKD. The CDR3 spans 16 residues. V lost 0 bases to trimming and J lost 0 bases, with 8 bases between them. The DNA of the CDR3 is TGTGCCACCAGTGATTTGCCAAGTAGCTCCTACAATGAGCAGTTCTTC. Its protein is CATSDLPSSSYNEQFF.

At least ten counts were recorded for this clonotype. The V call is TRBV10-3, the J call TRBJ2-5; 10 nucleotides line up with TRBD2. V gave up 3 bases and J gave up 1 base; unmatched junction bases: 5. The CDR3 is made up of 16 amino acids. CDR1 and CDR2 (germline): ENHRY, SYGVKD. The DNA of the CDR3 is TGTGCCATCAGTGAATCCAGCGGGGGGGCCCAAGAGACCCAGTACTTC. Translating it yields CAISESSGGAQETQYF.

The chain couples TRBV4-1 to TRBJ1-5; D unresolved. This CDR3 is 14 amino acids long. Deletions cut 0 bases from V and 9 bases from J, with 12 bases between. The germline V gene has CDR1 MGHRA and CDR2 YSYEKL. The CDR3 coding sequence is TGCGCCAGCAGCCAAGAGGTCACTACACGGCCCCAGCATTTT. This gives the protein CASSQEVTTRPQHF.

The chain recombines TRBV7-8 with TRBJ1-4; D perhaps matches TRBD1 (5 bases). The V gene lost 1 base and the J gene lost 7 bases, with 10 bases spanning the gap. This CDR3 has 14 amino acids. CDR1 and CDR2 (germline): SGHVS, FQNEAQ. CDR3: CASSLVPGVEKLFF. As DNA, the CDR3 is TGTGCCAGCAGCTTAGTACCGGGGGTTGAAAAACTGTTTTTT.

There are a few counts of this clonotype. The chain joins TRBV27 to TRBJ1-6; tentative D call: TRBD1 (5 bases). CDR1 is MNHEY and CDR2 is SMNVEV in the germline V gene (reference sequence). The germline V and J ends were trimmed by 7 bases and 9 bases, with 16 bases remaining between them. The CDR3 is 14 residues long. The CDR3 sequence is CASNTAGVGSPLHF. In DNA, the CDR3 is TGTGCCAGCAACACGGCGGGGGTTGGTTCACCCCTCCACTTT.

The chain couples TRBV3-1 to TRBJ1-6; D unclear. With 1 base removed from V and 9 bases from J, the gap between germline ends came to 4 bases. Germline assignment: CDR1 LGHDT and CDR2 YNNKEL (reference sequence). The CDR3 contains 12 residues. The CDR3 reads CASSQGSSPLHF. The CDR3, as DNA: TGTGCCAGCAGCCAAGGCAGTTCACCCCTCCACTTT.

This clonotype was counted many times. This sequence joins TRBV7-2 and TRBJ2-2, with TRBD2 matching over 13 bases. Germline assignment: CDR1 SGHTA and CDR2 FQGNSA. This CDR3 spans 18 amino acids. J gave up 6 bases and V 2 bases, and 9 bases lay outside the gene matches. CDR3 in DNA: TGTGCCAGCAGCTTAAAGGGGACTAGCGGGGCCGGGCCCGGGGAGCTGTTTTTT. It codes for CASSLKGTSGAGPGELFF.

The table lists this clonotype with a few counts. V gene TRBV10-3 combines with J gene TRBJ2-3, with D possibly TRBD2 on 6 matching bases. The CDR3 contains 15 residues. Germline V gene lookup returns CDR1 ENHRY and CDR2 SYGVKD. V dropped 1 base and J dropped 2 bases, with 10 bases sitting between them. The CDR3 region is CAISELGLSTDTQYF. The CDR3 DNA reads as TGTGCCATCAGTGAGTTGGGACTCTCCACAGATACGCAGTATTTT.

This clonotype was seen a handful of times. The chain carries TRBV6-1 and TRBJ2-1, with 7 bases matching TRBD1. After removal of 10 bases from V and 5 bases from J, the junction contained 8 bases not matched to a gene. The CDR3 runs to 13 residues. Germline CDR1 MNHNS, CDR2 SASEGT. CDR3 sequence: CAIRTGENNEQFF. In DNA, the CDR3 is TGTGCCATCCGGACAGGAGAGAACAATGAGCAGTTCTTC.

DNA for the CDR3: TGTGCCAGCAGTGATCCCGACAGCTATGGCTACACCTTC. Its translation: CASSDPDSYGYTF. V is TRBV2 and J is TRBJ1-2, with D possibly being TRBD1 (5 bases). V lost 3 bases to trimming and J lost 4 bases, with 9 bases between them. Germline CDR1 reads SNHLY; CDR2 reads FYNNEI. This CDR3 spans 13 amino acids.

The table lists this clonotype with a few counts. V gene TRBV12-3 or TRBV12-4 combines with J gene TRBJ1-2, with 7 bases matching TRBD1. CDR3 length equals 13 residues. Trimming took 5 bases from V and 9 from J; bases not matched to a gene: 9. The chain's CDR3 is CASSPDRVLSYTF. CDR3 bases: TGTGCCAGCAGTCCTGACAGGGTCCTGAGCTACACCTTC.

This clonotype was recorded at least ten times. The chain has TRBV7-2 and TRBJ2-7; the D is unclear. The CDR3 has 12 residues. CDR1 SGHTA and CDR2 FQGNSA come from the germline V gene. The CDR3 region is CAILPPSYERYV. CDR3 in DNA: TGTGCCATCTTACCCCCAAGCTACGAGCGGTACGTC.

This clonotype was seen ten or more times. This chain connects TRBV6-1 to TRBJ2-6; no clear D gene. CDR3 length equals 15 residues. V gave up 5 bases and J gave up 0 bases, with 8 bases separating them. From germline, CDR1 is MNHNS and CDR2 SASEGT. CDR3 protein: CASSFRDSGANVLTF. The CDR3 nucleotides are TGTGCCAGCAGTTTCCGTGACTCTGGGGCCAACGTCCTGACTTTC.

The chain couples TRBV11-2 to TRBJ2-1, with D tentatively TRBD2 (6 bases). Deletions cut 5 bases from V and 5 bases from J, with 16 bases between. The CDR3 totals 15 residues. Looked up from germline, CDR1 is SGHAT and CDR2 is FQNNGV. DNA of the CDR3: TGTGCCAGCAGCCCGGATCGCGGGACTCACAATGAGCAGTTCTTC. It specifies CASSPDRGTHNEQFF.

This clonotype was observed many times. The chain combines TRBV7-2 with TRBJ1-1, with 7 bases fitting TRBD1. Germline loops: CDR1 SGHTA, CDR2 FQGNSA. The CDR3 runs to 15 residues. Trimming took 5 bases from V and 1 from J; bases not matched to a gene: 7. The CDR3 coding sequence is TGTGCCAGCAGCCCGACAGGGTTTACGAACACTGAAGCTTTCTTT. It is translated as CASSPTGFTNTEAFF.

This clonotype came up many times. The rearrangement joins TRBV7-3 to TRBJ1-2; the match to TRBD1 covers 8 bases. The CDR3 is made up of 14 amino acids. V was pared by 2 bases and J by 3 bases, with 2 bases of the junction left unmatched. Germline V gene data show CDR1 as SGHTA and CDR2 as FQGTGA. DNA of the CDR3: TGTGCCAGCAGCTTAGGACAGGGTGACTATGGCTACACCTTC. This encodes CASSLGQGDYGYTF.

At least ten counts were recorded for this clonotype. The gene calls are TRBV21-1 and TRBJ2-7; TRBD1, the table's D call, lacks a check against the DNA. TRBV21-1 is classified as a pseudogene. CDR3 size: 16 residues. The CDR3 DNA is TGTGCCAGCAGCTCCCGGGACAGGTGGTACCCGTACGAGCAGTACGTC. Translating gives CASSSRDRWYPYEQYV.

In this sample, this clonotype turned up many times. The chain carries TRBV19 and TRBJ1-4; no clear D gene. CDR1 and CDR2 from the germline V gene are LNHDA and SQIVND (reference sequence). The CDR3 has 12 amino acids. V lost 8 bases, J lost 3 bases, and 7 bases lay in between. DNA of the CDR3: TGTGCCAGTGCGTCGGCTAATGAAAAACTGTTTTTT. Translating gives CASASANEKLFF.

This clonotype has a count of ten or more. The chain combines TRBV6-5 with TRBJ1-1; D gene uncertain. Looked up from germline, CDR1 is MNHEY and CDR2 is SVGAGI. The CDR3 consists of 16 residues. V lost 4 bases to trimming and J lost 4 bases, with 19 bases between them. The CDR3 DNA is TGTGCCAGCAGTTCCCTGATTCTTGGCCGGGGCACTGAAGCTTTCTTT. It specifies CASSSLILGRGTEAFF.